The rows below give T cell receptor beta chains drawn from one sample of a study of T cell responses to AZD1222 COVID-19 vaccine. Sequencing was performed with immunoSEQ multiplex PCR; in TCRdb, only in-frame clones are kept and a portion is missing. Of over 150,000 clones in the sample, around 90% were seen once. This specimen consisted of peripheral blood, obtained on day 0 of AZD1222 vaccination. The origin of the receptors is an adult in good health. Each CDR3 is given with its conserved first and last residue. D genes are given only for firm matches. Size tells how often a clone was seen (once, few, many) or the class of an expanded clone, and some rows leave it out.

V gene	J gene	D gene	clone size	CDR3 protein	CDR3 DNA
TRBV2	TRBJ1-1	TRBD1	.	CASSEGGRGRANTEAFF	TGTGCCAGCAGTGAAGGCGGCAGGGGGCGTGCGAACACTGAAGCTTTCTTT
TRBV12-3/TRBV12-4	TRBJ1-2	.	.	CASSPTGPYGYTF	TGTGCCAGCAGCCCGACAGGCCCCTATGGCTACACCTTC
TRBV29-1	TRBJ2-7	.	.	CSARDPGPYEQYF	TGCAGCGCCCGCGACCCAGGCCCTTACGAGCAGTACTTC
TRBV29-1	TRBJ1-2	TRBD1	.	CSISDRVFGYTF	TGCAGCATCTCGGACAGGGTGTTTGGCTACACCTTC
TRBV7-2	TRBJ1-6	.	.	CASSFGPYNSPLHF	TGTGCCAGCAGCTTTGGGCCTTATAATTCACCCCTCCACTTT
TRBV15	TRBJ1-3	.	.	CATSRLDHGNTIYF	TGTGCCACCAGCAGATTAGATCATGGAAACACCATATATTTT
TRBV5-4	TRBJ2-3	TRBD1	.	CASSLRQGTQYF	TGTGCCAGCAGCTTGCGACAGGGGACGCAGTATTTT
TRBV5-1	TRBJ2-7	.	.	CASSMSSYEQYF	TGCGCCAGCAGCATGAGCTCCTACGAGCAGTACTTC
TRBV2	TRBJ1-4	.	few	CASTAGIWDEKLFF	TGTGCCAGCACCGCCGGGATTTGGGACGAAAAACTGTTTTTT
TRBV7-9	TRBJ1-1	.	.	CASSEQEVSTEAFF	TGTGCCAGCAGCGAACAGGAGGTCAGCACTGAAGCTTTCTTT
TRBV27	TRBJ1-2	.	.	CASRPRGEGGYTF	TGTGCCAGCAGGCCCCGTGGGGAGGGTGGCTACACCTTC
TRBV6-1	TRBJ2-7	.	.	CASSEPASYEQYF	TGTGCCAGCAGTGAACCCGCCTCCTACGAGCAGTACTTC
TRBV18	TRBJ2-7	.	.	CASSPSGEQYF	TGTGCCAGCTCACCATCGGGTGAGCAGTACTTC
TRBV6-5	TRBJ1-1	.	.	CASSYQYWDTEAFF	TGTGCCAGCAGTTATCAGTATTGGGACACTGAAGCTTTCTTT
TRBV19	TRBJ1-2	.	.	CASSMKHLNYGYTF	TGTGCCAGTAGTATGAAACACCTTAACTATGGCTACACCTTC
TRBV28	TRBJ2-7	.	.	CASIRSLSSYEQYF	TGTGCCAGCATAAGGAGCCTAAGCTCCTACGAGCAGTACTTC